Here is one T cell receptor (beta chain) with its context. The data were taken from a study of T cell repertoires in ileal Crohn's disease. From germline, CDR1 is SGHRS and CDR2 YFSETQ. V was clipped by 0 bases and J by 4 bases; unmatched bases: 11. The CDR3 loop spans 18 amino acids. Produced via immunoSEQ multiplex PCR; TCRdb's table is partial and in-frame only. Of about 31,000 clones detected, 80% to 85% appear once; the ten largest clones hold 4.5% to 6%. Sequences were obtained from ileal tissue. The chain links TRBV5-1 to TRBJ2-7; TRBD2 aligns across 12 bases. This TCR came from an adult with Crohn's disease. The CDR3 loop reads CASSLAAPSGGALYEQYF. DNA of the CDR3: TGCGCCAGCAGCTTGGCCGCGCCTAGCGGGGGGGCTCTATACGAGCAGTACTTC.